The rows below give T cell receptor beta chains drawn from one sample of a study of technical replicates of blood from four donors. This table comes from immunoSEQ multiplex PCR, and its TCRdb copy is limited to in-frame clones, with some not included. The sample records around 50,000 clones, approximately 90% being singletons. The sample consisted of PBMCs. The receptor source for this set is a human donor in good health. Some clones in this sample may be carry-over from other donors' samples. CDR3s include the opening cysteine and the closing phenylalanine or tryptophan. Fields, in order: clone size, V gene, J gene, D gene, CDR3 protein. The D gene is left open where the match is weak. A row's size may be missing; if present it is once, few, many or a size class.

>.|TRBV7-2|TRBJ2-5|TRBD2
CASSLAQPREVETQYF
>.|TRBV7-8|TRBJ2-5|TRBD2
CASSLQRGVQETQYF
>few|TRBV7-9|TRBJ2-2|TRBD2
CAGSSGLAGAELFF
>.|TRBV5-6|TRBJ1-5|.
CASSLHGLYQPQHF
>.|TRBV5-1|TRBJ2-5|TRBD1
CASSPTGGAGKETQYF
>once|TRBV19|TRBJ1-2|.
CASSTPSGSRGYGYTF
>.|TRBV7-8|TRBJ2-2|.
CASSRYLDTTSNTGELFF
>.|TRBV15|TRBJ2-3|TRBD2
CATSREAGLADTDTQYF
>.|TRBV6-1|TRBJ2-5|TRBD1
CASIPTGLGETQYF
>.|TRBV11-1|TRBJ2-1|TRBD2
CASSLLAGVLNEQFF
>.|TRBV18|TRBJ2-7|TRBD2
CASSPVAASGSYYEQYF
>.|TRBV11-1|TRBJ1-2|.
CASSSTVEGYGYTF
>.|TRBV2|TRBJ2-7|TRBD1
CASSYRQGPSREQYF
>.|TRBV5-6|TRBJ2-1|.
CASSLFLARYNEQFF
>.|TRBV10-3|TRBJ1-2|.
CAISARQPDYGYTF
>once|TRBV7-2|TRBJ2-2|.
CASSLMGRGGTGELFF
>once|TRBV4-1|TRBJ1-4|TRBD1
CASSLDRGQEKLFF
>.|TRBV7-2|TRBJ2-7|.
CASSLASGFSYEQYF
>.|TRBV11-3|TRBJ2-1|TRBD2
CASSSGTSGIGEQFF
>.|TRBV6-5|TRBJ1-2|.
CASSQGWYGYTF
>.|TRBV5-1|TRBJ1-1|.
CASSLLGASNTEAFF
>.|TRBV5-1|TRBJ1-2|TRBD1
CASSETGTGGGVGYTF
>.|TRBV27|TRBJ1-1|.
CASSPRLGTEAFF
>.|TRBV7-2|TRBJ1-1|.
CASSEGRGLNTEAFF
>once|TRBV30|TRBJ2-5|TRBD2
CAWSLTSGRWETQYF
>.|TRBV12-5|TRBJ1-1|.
CASGLSPRGTEAFF
>.|TRBV25-1|TRBJ2-7|.
CASARHGPYEQYF
>.|TRBV6-6|TRBJ1-1|TRBD1
CASSYLTGLNTEAFF
>.|TRBV5-4|TRBJ2-7|.
CASSLSTGLLYEQYF
>.|TRBV9|TRBJ2-5|TRBD2
CASSPRRAGGAETQYF
>.|TRBV5-1|TRBJ2-5|TRBD2
CASSPMTSGGVETQYF
>.|TRBV2|TRBJ1-5|TRBD1
CASSQGQGLYQPQHF
>.|TRBV19|TRBJ1-6|TRBD1
CASRKAGTGSSYNSPLHF
>once|TRBV5-3|TRBJ1-2|TRBD1
CARSYGTGVGYGYTF
>few|TRBV4-3|TRBJ1-5|TRBD1
CASSQEYGQGGQPQHF
>.|TRBV11-2|TRBJ2-5|TRBD2
CASSPGTSGGVQETQYF
>.|TRBV7-9|TRBJ2-7|.
CASSRSSAGTYEQYF
>.|TRBV7-9|TRBJ1-1|.
CASSLLVGDTEAFF
>.|TRBV21-1|TRBJ1-1|.
CASSTHRIEAFF
>.|TRBV6-5|TRBJ1-6|.
CASSRQVNNSPLHF
>.|TRBV4-1|TRBJ2-7|.
CASSQVAGSSYEQYF
>.|TRBV7-2|TRBJ2-1|.
CASSSFNEQFF
>.|TRBV5-6|TRBJ1-2|TRBD1
CASSTLDRGYGYTF
>.|TRBV7-3|TRBJ2-1|TRBD2
CASSASSGRHNEQFF
>.|TRBV29-1|TRBJ1-2|TRBD1
CSVYGPTGEEGYTF
>.|TRBV18|TRBJ2-2|TRBD1
CASSPQQGADTGELFF
>.|TRBV5-1|TRBJ1-1|.
CASSSLNQGNEAFF
>.|TRBV5-6|TRBJ1-5|.
CASSSGKDQPQHF
>.|TRBV4-3|TRBJ2-3|.
CASSHETSTQGKTLTQYF
>.|TRBV7-9|TRBJ1-2|TRBD1
CASLGQGNYGYTF